The clone carrying this TCR beta chain was detected only a few times. Its antigen remains unknown. Both 60 Vbeta primers and 13 Jbeta primers went into the PCR. Some clones are missing from TCRdb's copy, which holds only in-frame ones; the method was immunoSEQ multiplex PCR. The table includes approximately 180,000 clones, roughly 79% detected once. This entry belongs to a study of cytomegalovirus exposure and HLA in healthy donors. On the study more broadly: From 150 million to 200 million T cells, an earlier analysis saw under 140 million unique TCR beta sequences.

The study, taken as a whole, reports: It was reported in a later analysis that an Asian-associated ancestry cluster showed fewer N-insertions than the 666-donor mean. The study put 150 or so TCR beta chains on its list as cytomegalovirus-associated.

Sequencing input: PBMCs. The clonotype comes from a male donor in good health and CMV-seronegative.

The CDR3 loop reads CASSSPRGGSEKLFF. The CDR3 DNA follows: TGTGCCAGCAGCTCCCCCCGGGGGGGGAGCGAAAAACTGTTTTTT. The rearrangement links TRBV5-5 to TRBJ1-4; tentatively, D is TRBD1 (5 bases). Germline loops: CDR1 SGHKS, CDR2 YYEKEE (reference sequence). This CDR3 has 15 amino acids. V dropped 3 bases and J dropped 8 bases, with 17 bases sitting between them.